Presented here are 2 T cell receptor beta chains from one specimen sequenced in a study of cytomegalovirus exposure and HLA in healthy donors. PCR employed 60 Vbeta and 13 Jbeta primers. Measured with immunoSEQ multiplex PCR; TCRdb has only the in-frame clones, and not every one. Here the sample spans about 190,000 clones, about 69% being singletons. Specimen: PBMCs. Source of these receptors: a man aged 25-45 years in good health and CMV-seropositive.

This clone appeared a single time. Germline is not matched at one junction end, which may reflect a read error. The chain recombines TRBV7-7 with TRBJ2-5, with D possibly matching TRBD2 (5 bases). The CDR3 runs 13 residues. Per the germline V gene, CDR1 is SSHAT and CDR2 is FNYEAQ (reference sequence). The CDR3, as DNA: TGTGCTAGCAGCTCGGAGGTCCAAGAGACCCAGTACTTC. It translates to CASSSEVQETQYF.

V and J are TRBV2 and TRBJ1-6; D not certain. Germline V gene data show CDR1 as SNHLY and CDR2 as FYNNEI. This CDR3 has 17 amino acids. V dropped 6 bases and J dropped 9 bases, with 24 bases sitting between them. CDR3 region: CASRKEGGPRWRSPLHF. CDR3 bases: TGTGCCAGCAGGAAGGAAGGAGGGCCTCGGTGGCGTTCACCCCTCCACTTT.